The clone carrying this T cell receptor (beta chain) was observed a handful of times. Its matching antigen is unknown. This specimen belongs to a study of T cell repertoires in cytomegalovirus infection. Background on the study: Matching HLA type, along with CMV infection, was indicated by public TCR beta signatures. Study results and caveats: The ex vivo response was dominated by HLA-C-restricted CMV-specific TCR beta clonotypes. Frequencies of public TCR beta families were cumulated, and this identified carriers of CMV plus the relevant HLA.

Germline CDR1 and CDR2: SGDLS and YYNGEE. Losses at the gene ends were 0 bases for V and 5 bases for J; bases not matched to a gene: 9. The CDR3 is made up of 16 amino acids. TCRdb reprocessed the reads via MiXCR and lists one record per CDR3 protein. Of roughly 500,000 distinct CDR3 sequences in the sample, more than 15% were seen once. The sequence was obtained from a human donor in good health (CMV status not recorded). Some clones in this sample may be carry-over from other donors' samples. Sample: CD8+ T cells from PBMCs. The chain has TRBV9 and TRBJ1-1, with TRBD1 matching 8 bases. CDR3 DNA: TGTGCCAGCAGCGTAGCCGACAGGGGCAGACTTACTGAAGCTTTCTTT. Translating it yields CASSVADRGRLTEAFF. Complete variable domain (other parts from reference TRBV9 and TRBJ1-1): DSGVTQTPKHLITATGQRVTLRCSPRSGDLSVYWYQQSLDQGLQFLIQYYNGEERAKGNILERFSAQQFPDLHSELNLSSLELGDSALYFCASSVADRGRLTEAFFGQGTRLTVV.